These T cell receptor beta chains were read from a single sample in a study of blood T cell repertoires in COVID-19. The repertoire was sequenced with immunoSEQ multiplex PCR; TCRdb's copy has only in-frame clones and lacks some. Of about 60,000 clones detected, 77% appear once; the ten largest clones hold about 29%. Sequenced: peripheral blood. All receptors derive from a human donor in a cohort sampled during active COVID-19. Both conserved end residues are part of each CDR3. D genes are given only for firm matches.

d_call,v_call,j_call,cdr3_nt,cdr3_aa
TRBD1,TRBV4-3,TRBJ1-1,TGCGCCAGCAGCCCGGGGGCTGGGACAGGCAACACTGAAGCTTTCTTT,CASSPGAGTGNTEAFF
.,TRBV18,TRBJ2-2,TGTGCCAGCTCACCACCCGCGGAGGGCGGGGAGCTGTTTTTT,CASSPPAEGGELFF
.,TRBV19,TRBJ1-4,TGTGCCAGTAGGGCTCGGACGGGATACAATGAAAAACTGTTTTTT,CASRARTGYNEKLFF
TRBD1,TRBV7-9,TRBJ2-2,TGTGCCAGCAGCTTAACACAGGGGGCGAGGGAGCTGTTTTTT,CASSLTQGARELFF
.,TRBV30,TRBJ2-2,TGTGCCTGGAGCAGACAGTTCACCGGGGAGCTGTTTTTT,CAWSRQFTGELFF
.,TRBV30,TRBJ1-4,TGTGCCTGGAGTGCCCAAGGGGGTGGTAATGAAAAACTGTTTTTT,CAWSAQGGGNEKLFF
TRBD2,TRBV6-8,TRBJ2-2,TGTGCCAGCAGTTACCCCCCTGGCGGGAGGGCCGTCGGGGAGCTGTTTTTT,CASSYPPGGRAVGELFF
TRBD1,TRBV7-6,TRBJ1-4,TGTGCCAGCAGCGAACTGCACAGGGGAAGGGGTGAAAAACTGTTTTTT,CASSELHRGRGEKLFF
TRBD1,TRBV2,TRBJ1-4,TGTGCCAGCAGTGAGACAGGGCCCGAAAAACTGTTTTTT,CASSETGPEKLFF
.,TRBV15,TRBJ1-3,TGTGCCACCAGCCCTAGTCAGGGCAGAGGAAGGAGAAACACCATATATTTT,CATSPSQGRGRRNTIYF
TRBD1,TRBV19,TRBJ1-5,TGTGCCAGTAGTATGTGGGGGAGACAGGGGGCGACGAGCAATCAGCCCCAGCATTTT,CASSMWGRQGATSNQPQHF
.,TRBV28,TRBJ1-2,TGTGCCAGCAGTCCGGGACTAAACTATGGCTACACCTTC,CASSPGLNYGYTF
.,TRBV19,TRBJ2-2,TGTGCCAGTAAATTACAGGCGAACACCGGGGAGCTGTTTTTT,CASKLQANTGELFF
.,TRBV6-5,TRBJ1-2,TGTGCCAGCAGTTACTCAGGCAGGGGCCACTATGGCTACACCTTC,CASSYSGRGHYGYTF
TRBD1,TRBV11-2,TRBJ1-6,TGTGCCAGCAGCTTAGATTTACAGGGGCTTTCACCCCTCCACTTT,CASSLDLQGLSPLHF
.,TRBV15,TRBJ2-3,TGTGCCACCAGCAGAGTTAGGGGCTACACAGATACGCAGTATTTT,CATSRVRGYTDTQYF
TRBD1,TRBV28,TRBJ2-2,TGTGCCAGCAGTTCGACAGGGGTCAACACCGGGGAGCTGTTTTTT,CASSSTGVNTGELFF
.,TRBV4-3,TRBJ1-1,TGCGCCAGCAGCCGCAATGCCCCACAGAACACTGAAGCTTTCTTT,CASSRNAPQNTEAFF
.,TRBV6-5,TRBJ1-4,TGTGCCAGCAGTTACGGACTTGCAACTAATGAAAAACTGTTTTTT,CASSYGLATNEKLFF
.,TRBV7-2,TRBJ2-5,TGTGCCAGCAGCTCCGGAGGGGGGGCGAGTGAGACCCAGTACTTC,CASSSGGGASETQYF
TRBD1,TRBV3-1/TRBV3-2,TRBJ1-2,TGTGCCAGCACGCCGTTCGAGGGGGCGGGTGGCTACACCTTC,CASTPFEGAGGYTF
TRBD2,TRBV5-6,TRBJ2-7,TGTGCCAGCAGCCCCTTCCTAGCGGGCGCGTTCTACGAGCAGTACTTC,CASSPFLAGAFYEQYF
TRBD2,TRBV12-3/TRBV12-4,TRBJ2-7,TGTGCCATCTCGGGGGGCTCCTACGAGCAGTACTTC,CAISGGSYEQYF
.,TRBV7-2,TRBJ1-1,TGTGCCAGCAGCTTAACGCCAGGGATGAACACTGAAGCTTTCTTT,CASSLTPGMNTEAFF
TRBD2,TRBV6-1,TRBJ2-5,TGTGCCAGCAGTGGGGGCCTACTAGCGGGAGGGCGTGAAGAGACCCAGTACTTC,CASSGGLLAGGREETQYF
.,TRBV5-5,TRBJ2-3,TGTGCCAGCAGCTTTAACAGGCTGACAGATACGCAGTATTTT,CASSFNRLTDTQYF